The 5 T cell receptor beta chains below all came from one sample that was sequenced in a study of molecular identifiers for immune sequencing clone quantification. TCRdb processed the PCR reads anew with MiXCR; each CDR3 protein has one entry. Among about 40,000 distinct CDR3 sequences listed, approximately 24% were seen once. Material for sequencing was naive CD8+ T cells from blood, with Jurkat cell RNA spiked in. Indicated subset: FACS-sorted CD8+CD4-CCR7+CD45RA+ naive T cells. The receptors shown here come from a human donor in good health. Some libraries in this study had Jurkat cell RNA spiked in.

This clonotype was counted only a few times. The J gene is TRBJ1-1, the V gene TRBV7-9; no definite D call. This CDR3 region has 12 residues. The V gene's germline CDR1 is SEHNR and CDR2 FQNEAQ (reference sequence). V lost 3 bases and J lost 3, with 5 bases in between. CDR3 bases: TGTGCCAGCAGCTTTTCATACACTGAAGCTTTCTTT. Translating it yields CASSFSYTEAFF.

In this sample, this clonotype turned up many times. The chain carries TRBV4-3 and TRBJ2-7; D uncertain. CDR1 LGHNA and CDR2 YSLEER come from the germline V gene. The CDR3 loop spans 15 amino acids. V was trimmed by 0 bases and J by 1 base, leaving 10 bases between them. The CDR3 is CASSQDREGSYEQYF. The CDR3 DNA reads TGCGCCAGCAGCCAAGATCGAGAAGGATCCTACGAGCAGTACTTC.

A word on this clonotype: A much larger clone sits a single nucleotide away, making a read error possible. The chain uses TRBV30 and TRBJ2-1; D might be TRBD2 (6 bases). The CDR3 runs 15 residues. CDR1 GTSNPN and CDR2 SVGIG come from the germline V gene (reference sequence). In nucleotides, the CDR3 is TGTGCCTGGAGGACCGGGGGAATATCCTACAATGAGCAGTCCTTC. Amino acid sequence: CAWRTGGISYNEQSF.

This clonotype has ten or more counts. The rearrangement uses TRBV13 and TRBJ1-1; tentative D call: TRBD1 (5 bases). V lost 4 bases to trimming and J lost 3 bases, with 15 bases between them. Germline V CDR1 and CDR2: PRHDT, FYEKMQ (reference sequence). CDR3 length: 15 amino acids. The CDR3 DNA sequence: TGTGCCAGCAGCTCCGACACCCAGGGACACACTGAAGCTTTCTTT. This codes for CASSSDTQGHTEAFF.

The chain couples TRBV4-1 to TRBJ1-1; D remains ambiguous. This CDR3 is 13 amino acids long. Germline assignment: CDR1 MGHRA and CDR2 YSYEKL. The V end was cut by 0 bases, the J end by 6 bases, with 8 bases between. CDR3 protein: CASSQDSGAEAFF. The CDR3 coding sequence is TGCGCCAGCAGCCAAGATTCCGGGGCTGAAGCTTTCTTT.